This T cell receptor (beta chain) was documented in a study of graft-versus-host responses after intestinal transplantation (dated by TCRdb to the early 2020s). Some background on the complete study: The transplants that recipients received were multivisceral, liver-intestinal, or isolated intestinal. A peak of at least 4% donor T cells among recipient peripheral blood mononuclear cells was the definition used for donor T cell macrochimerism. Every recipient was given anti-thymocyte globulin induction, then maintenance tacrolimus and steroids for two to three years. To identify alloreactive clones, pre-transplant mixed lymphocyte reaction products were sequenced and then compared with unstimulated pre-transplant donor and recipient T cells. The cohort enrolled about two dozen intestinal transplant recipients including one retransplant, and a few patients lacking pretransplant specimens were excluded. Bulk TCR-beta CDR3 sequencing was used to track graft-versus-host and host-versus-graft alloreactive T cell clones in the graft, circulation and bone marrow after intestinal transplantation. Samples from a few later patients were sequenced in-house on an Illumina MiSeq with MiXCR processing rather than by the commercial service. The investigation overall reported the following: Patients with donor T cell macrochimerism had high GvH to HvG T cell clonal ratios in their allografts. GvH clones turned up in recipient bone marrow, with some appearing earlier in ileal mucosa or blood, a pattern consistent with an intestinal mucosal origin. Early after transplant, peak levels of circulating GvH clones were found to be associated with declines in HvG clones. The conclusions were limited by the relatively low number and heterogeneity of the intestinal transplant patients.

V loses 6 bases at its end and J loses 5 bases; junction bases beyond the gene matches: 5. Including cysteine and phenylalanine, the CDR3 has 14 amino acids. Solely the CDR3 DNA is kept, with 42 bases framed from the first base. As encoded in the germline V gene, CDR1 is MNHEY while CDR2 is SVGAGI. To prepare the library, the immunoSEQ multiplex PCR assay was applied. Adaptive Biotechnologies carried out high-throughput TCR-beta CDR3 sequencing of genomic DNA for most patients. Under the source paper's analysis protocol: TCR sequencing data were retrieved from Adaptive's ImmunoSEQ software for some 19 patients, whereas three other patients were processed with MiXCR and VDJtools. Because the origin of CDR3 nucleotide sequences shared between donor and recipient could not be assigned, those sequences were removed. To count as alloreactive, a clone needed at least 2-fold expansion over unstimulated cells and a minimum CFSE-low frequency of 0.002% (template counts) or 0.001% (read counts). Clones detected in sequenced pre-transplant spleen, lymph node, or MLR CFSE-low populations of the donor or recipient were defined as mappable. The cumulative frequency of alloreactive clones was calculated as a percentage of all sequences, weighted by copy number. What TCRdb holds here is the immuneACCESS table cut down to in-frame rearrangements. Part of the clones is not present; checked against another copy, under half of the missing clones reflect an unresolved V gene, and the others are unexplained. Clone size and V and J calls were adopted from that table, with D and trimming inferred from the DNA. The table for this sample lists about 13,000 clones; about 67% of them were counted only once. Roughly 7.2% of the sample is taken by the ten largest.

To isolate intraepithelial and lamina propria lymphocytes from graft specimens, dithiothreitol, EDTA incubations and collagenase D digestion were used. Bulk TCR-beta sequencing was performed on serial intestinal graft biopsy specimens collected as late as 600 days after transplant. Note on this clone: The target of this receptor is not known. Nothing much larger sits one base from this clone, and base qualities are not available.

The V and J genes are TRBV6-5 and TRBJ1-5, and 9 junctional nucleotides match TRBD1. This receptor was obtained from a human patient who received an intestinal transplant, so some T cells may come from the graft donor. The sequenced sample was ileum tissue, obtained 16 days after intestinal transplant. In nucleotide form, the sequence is TGTGCCAGCAGCCCTCGGACAGGGGATCAGCCCCAGCATTTT. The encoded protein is CASSPRTGDQPQHF.